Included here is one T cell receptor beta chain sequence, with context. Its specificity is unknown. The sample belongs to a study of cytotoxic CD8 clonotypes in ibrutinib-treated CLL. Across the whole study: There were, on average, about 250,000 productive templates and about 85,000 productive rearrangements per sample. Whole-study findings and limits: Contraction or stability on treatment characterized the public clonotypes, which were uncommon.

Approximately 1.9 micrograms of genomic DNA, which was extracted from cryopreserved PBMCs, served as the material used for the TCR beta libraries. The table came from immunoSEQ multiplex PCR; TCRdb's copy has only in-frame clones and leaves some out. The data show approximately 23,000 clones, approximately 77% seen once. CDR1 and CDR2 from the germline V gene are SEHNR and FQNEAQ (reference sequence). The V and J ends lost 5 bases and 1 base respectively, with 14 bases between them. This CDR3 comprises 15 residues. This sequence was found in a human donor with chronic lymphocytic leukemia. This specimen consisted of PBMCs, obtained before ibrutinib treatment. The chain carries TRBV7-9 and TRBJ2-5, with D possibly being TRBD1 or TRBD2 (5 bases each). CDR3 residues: CASSPDRTSQETQYF. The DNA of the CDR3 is TGTGCCAGCAGCCCAGACAGAACTAGCCAAGAGACCCAGTACTTC. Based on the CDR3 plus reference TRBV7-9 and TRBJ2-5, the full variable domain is DTGVSQNPRHKITKRGQNVTFRCDPISEHNRLYWYRQTLGQGPEFLTYFQNEAQLEKSRLLSDRFSAERPKGSFSTLEIQRTEQGDSAMYLCASSPDRTSQETQYFGPGTRLLVL.